Shown below are 14 T cell receptor beta chains from a single sample sequenced in a study of blood T cell repertoires in COVID-19. The table came from immunoSEQ multiplex PCR; TCRdb's copy has only in-frame clones and leaves some out. The table has about 59,000 clones, roughly 85% seen once. The sample taken for sequencing was peripheral blood. The receptors here all came from a man between 60 and 75 years old with acute or convalescent COVID-19.

The chain couples TRBV25-1 to TRBJ1-6, with D possibly matching TRBD1 (6 bases). This CDR3 spans 15 amino acids. Per the germline V gene, CDR1 is MGHDK and CDR2 is SYGVNS. The V gene lost 1 base and the J gene lost 7 bases, with 11 bases spanning the gap. The CDR3 DNA follows: TGTGCCAGCAGTGAATCGCAGGGGACAAATTCACCCCTCCACTTT. Protein: CASSESQGTNSPLHF.

V usage is TRBV6-5 and J usage is TRBJ1-2; 8 nucleotides match TRBD1. The CDR3 spans 14 residues. The germline V gene has CDR1 MNHEY and CDR2 SVGAGI. The V gene end was trimmed by 4 bases and the J gene end by 3 bases; junction bases not matched to a gene: 4. The CDR3: CASSSTGGYYGYTF. The CDR3 DNA reads TGTGCCAGCAGTTCTACAGGGGGATACTATGGCTACACCTTC.

This clone has a handful of counts. This chain links TRBV4-1 with TRBJ1-4; 7 bases line up with TRBD1. CDR1 MGHRA and CDR2 YSYEKL come from the germline V gene. The CDR3 has 15 residues. The junction had 5 bases not matched to a gene; V was cut back by 4 bases and J by 3 bases. The CDR3 DNA reads TGCGCCAGCAGCCGTACCGGGACAGCTAATGAAAAACTGTTTTTT. Amino acids: CASSRTGTANEKLFF.

The rearrangement joins TRBV2 to TRBJ1-5; D possibly corresponds to TRBD1 (6 bases). V was clipped by 1 base and J by 9 bases, with 13 bases between them. There are 14 residues in the CDR3. Germline values: CDR1 SNHLY, CDR2 FYNNEI. CDR3: CASSEGGRGTPQHF. CDR3 bases: TGTGCCAGCAGTGAAGGAGGGAGGGGGACGCCCCAGCATTTT.

The rearrangement uses TRBV7-2 and TRBJ1-2, with D uncertain. CDR1 is SGHTA, CDR2 FQGNSA, per germline. This CDR3 region has 16 residues. With 0 bases removed from V and 2 bases from J, the gap between germline ends came to 13 bases. The CDR3 sequence: CASSLAPRTGNYGYTF. DNA of the CDR3: TGTGCCAGCAGCTTAGCCCCAAGGACGGGAAACTATGGCTACACCTTC.

CDR3 nucleotides: TGTGCCTGGAGTGGGGCGGGAGGGCCGGCAGATACGCAGTATTTT. Protein: CAWSGAGGPADTQYF. This chain uses TRBV30 with TRBJ2-3, with TRBD2 matching 9 bases. The CDR3 extends over 15 amino acids. Per the germline V gene, CDR1 is GTSNPN and CDR2 is SVGIG (reference sequence). The trim removed 1 base at V and 4 bases at J, leaving 6 bases unmatched.

J is TRBJ2-3 and V is TRBV5-4; 7 nucleotides agree with TRBD2. Germline lookup yields CDR1 SGHNT and CDR2 YYREEE (reference sequence). There are 16 residues in the CDR3. V shed 1 base and J 4 bases; nucleotides not matched to a gene: 9. CDR3 sequence reads: CASSLSTSRSADTQYF. The CDR3 DNA sequence: TGTGCCAGCAGCTTGTCGACTAGCAGATCGGCAGATACGCAGTATTTT.

The CDR3 reads CASSVYTDTQYF. CDR3 coding DNA: TGTGCCAGCAGCGTCTACACAGATACGCAGTATTTT. The chain joins TRBV9 to TRBJ2-3; D is unresolved. The V end lost 2 bases, the J end lost 2 bases, and 3 bases lay between the germline ends. Per germline, CDR1 SGDLS and CDR2 YYNGEE. This CDR3 is 12 amino acids long.

The chain carries TRBV7-6 and TRBJ2-7; 7 positions agree with TRBD1. Germline CDR1 is SGHVS and CDR2 is FNYEAQ. Losses at the gene ends were 3 bases for V and 2 bases for J; bases not matched to a gene: 4. The CDR3 length is 14 residues. CDR3 sequence (DNA): TGTGCCAGCAGCTTCACGACAGGGCCCTACGAGCAGTACTTC. This codes for CASSFTTGPYEQYF.

The CDR3 DNA is TGTGCCAGCAGTTCGACAGGGGGACTGCCTGAAGCTTTCTTT. Amino acids: CASSSTGGLPEAFF. The V call is TRBV27, the J call TRBJ1-1; 9 bases map to TRBD1. V lost 4 bases and J lost 6; bases outside the gene matches: 6. The CDR3 is made up of 14 amino acids. Germline loops: CDR1 MNHEY, CDR2 SMNVEV (reference sequence).

The rearrangement uses TRBV7-9 and TRBJ1-1; D is ambiguous. The CDR3 totals 13 residues. The V and J ends lost 3 bases and 4 bases respectively, with 9 bases between them. Germline CDR1 and CDR2: SEHNR and FQNEAQ (reference sequence). The CDR3 nucleotides are TGTGCCAGCAGCTTGTGGGCTGGCACTGAAGCTTTCTTT. This codes for CASSLWAGTEAFF. The variable domain in full, with the rest retrieved from reference TRBV7-9 and TRBJ1-1, is DTGVSQNPRHKITKRGQNVTFRCDPISEHNRLYWYRQTLGQGPEFLTYFQNEAQLEKSRLLSDRFSAERPKGSFSTLEIQRTEQGDSAMYLCASSLWAGTEAFFGQGTRLTVV.

This clone has a handful of counts. The rearrangement joins TRBV7-9 to TRBJ1-4; 7 bases fit TRBD1. The CDR3 length is 16 residues. Germline CDR1 is SEHNR and CDR2 is FQNEAQ (reference sequence). Unmatched junction bases numbered 16, after V lost 5 bases and J lost 10 bases. CDR3 in amino acids: CASSQSWDSEVGKLFF. As DNA, the CDR3 is TGTGCCAGCAGCCAGTCGTGGGACAGTGAAGTGGGAAAACTGTTTTTT.

This chain links TRBV7-9 with TRBJ2-3, with 9 bases fitting TRBD2. The CDR3 extends over 17 amino acids. The ends lost 6 bases at V and 5 bases at J; junction bases unmatched: 15. CDR1 and CDR2 (germline): SEHNR, FQNEAQ (reference sequence). CDR3 DNA sequence: TGTGCCAGCAGTTCCTCGGGTAGCGGGAGCGGTAGAGATACGCAGTATTTT. This sequence encodes CASSSSGSGSGRDTQYF.

This clone was seen only a few times. The V call is TRBV7-2, the J call TRBJ2-3, with D perhaps TRBD2 (5 bases). The germline V gene has CDR1 SGHTA and CDR2 FQGNSA. The V gene lost 5 bases and the J gene lost 4 bases, with 13 bases spanning the gap. The CDR3 runs 14 residues. CDR3 residues: CASSRDGFPDTQYF. The CDR3 bases are TGTGCCAGCAGCCGGGATGGGTTTCCAGATACGCAGTATTTT. The variable domain in full, completed from reference TRBV7-2 and TRBJ2-3, reads GAGVSQSPSNKVTEKGKDVELRCDPISGHTALYWYRQSLGQGLEFLIYFQGNSAPDKSGLPSDRFSAERTGGSVSTLTIQRTQQEDSAVYLCASSRDGFPDTQYFGPGTRLTVL.